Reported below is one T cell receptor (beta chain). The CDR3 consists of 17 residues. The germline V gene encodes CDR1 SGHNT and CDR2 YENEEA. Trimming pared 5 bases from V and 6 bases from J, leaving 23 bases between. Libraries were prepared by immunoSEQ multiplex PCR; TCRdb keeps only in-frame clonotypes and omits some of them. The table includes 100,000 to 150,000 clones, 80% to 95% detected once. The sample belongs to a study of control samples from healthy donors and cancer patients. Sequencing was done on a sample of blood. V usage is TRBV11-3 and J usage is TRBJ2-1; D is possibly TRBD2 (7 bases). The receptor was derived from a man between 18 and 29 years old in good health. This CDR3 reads CASSRDVGGAAGNEQFF. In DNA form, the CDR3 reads TGTGCCAGCAGCCGAGACGTGGGGGGGGCTGCGGGCAATGAGCAGTTCTTC.